This T cell receptor beta chain was sequenced in a study of T-cell reconstitution after alpha-beta-depleted transplantation in children. Findings and caveats of the study: Several hundred rapidly expanded clones from non-depleted graft cells reportedly supplied alpha-beta T cells about two months post-transplant.

Remarks on this clonotype: The antigen is not known.

Unique molecular identifiers featured in how the TCRbeta library was prepared. TCRdb redid the calling of the PCR reads with MiXCR, one entry per CDR3 protein. Of about 17,000 distinct CDR3 sequences listed, roughly 12% were seen once; the top ten hold about two thirds. This CDR3 region has 17 residues. The germline V gene encodes CDR1 SGHVS and CDR2 FQNEAQ. The V and J ends lost 0 bases and 0 bases, in that order; junction bases with no gene match: 5. The sequence derives from a boy in the first two years of life who had a stem cell transplant for Wiskott-Aldrich syndrome, so the T cells may come from the graft donor. The gene calls are TRBV7-8 and TRBJ1-3; 7 nucleotides match TRBD1. The sample consisted of PBMCs, mostly from graft donor cells, taken 180 days after TCRalphabeta/CD19-depleted stem cell transplant. The CDR3 DNA sequence: TGTGCCAGCAGCTTAGCAGGACAGGCTTTCTCTGGAAACACCATATATTTT. Protein product: CASSLAGQAFSGNTIYF.